The clone carrying this T cell receptor beta chain was seen at least ten times. The V and J ends lost 0 bases and 3 bases respectively, with 10 bases between them. This CDR3 region has 14 residues. Germline V lookup: CDR1 SGDLS, CDR2 YYNGEE. These data belong to a study of T cells in Graves' hyperthyroidism and ophthalmopathy. Amplification yielded TCR beta CDR3 regions, with RNA transcripts as the source. The HTBI primer set served for first-round RT-PCR of the TCR CDR3. TCRdb re-derived calls from the multiplex PCR reads in MiXCR, one entry per CDR3 protein. The profile shows about 400,000 distinct CDR3 sequences, roughly 13% of them singletons.

Specimen: blood. This receptor was obtained from a young woman with Graves' hyperthyroidism. This rearrangement joins TRBV9 to TRBJ2-7; D call uncertain. The CDR3 DNA sequence: TGTGCCAGCAGCGTAGGCCAGGCCCACTACGAGCAGTACTTC. This translates into CASSVGQAHYEQYF.